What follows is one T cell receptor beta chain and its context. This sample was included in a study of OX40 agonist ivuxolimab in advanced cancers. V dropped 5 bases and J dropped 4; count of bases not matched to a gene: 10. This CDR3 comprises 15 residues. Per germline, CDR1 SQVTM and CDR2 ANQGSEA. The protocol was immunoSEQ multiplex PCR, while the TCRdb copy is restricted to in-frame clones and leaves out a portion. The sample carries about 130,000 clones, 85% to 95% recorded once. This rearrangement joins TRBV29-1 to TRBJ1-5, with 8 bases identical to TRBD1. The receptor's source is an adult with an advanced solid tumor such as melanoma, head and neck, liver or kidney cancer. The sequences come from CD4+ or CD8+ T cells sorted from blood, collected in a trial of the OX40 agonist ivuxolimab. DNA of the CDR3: TGCAGCGTTTCCGTAGGACAGGGTGGGAATCAGCCCCAGCATTTT. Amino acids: CSVSVGQGGNQPQHF.